This TCR beta chain was captured by sequencing in a study of blood T cell repertoires in COVID-19 (TCRdb year 2020). Regarding the study in general: Samples from collaborators originated in the United States, Italy and Spain and spanned both the acute and convalescent phases of COVID-19. Sample metadata almost always included a de-identified subject ID, COVID-19 status, age in years and sex. The repertoires were made available in a free public database intended to serve as a resource for research on the immune response to SARS-CoV-2. Samples were obtained from the ongoing ImmuneRACE study (first 160 participants) and from over 1,000 subjects provided by 6 global collaborators. Where HLA class I and class II types were available, the types were taken from metadata supplied by the sample provider, not from assay-based typing. The dataset comprised deeply sampled blood TCRbeta repertoires from subjects exposed to, actively infected with, or recovered from COVID-19. The prospective study material was composed of cDNA or gDNA derived from T cells, B-cell-depleted T cells, or PBMCs. Study-wide findings and limitations: Clinical and demographic metadata were provided uncurated, with the amount varying by source and participant.

Between the V and J ends, shortened by 4 bases and 5 bases respectively, the junction contains 15 bases. Including the terminal cysteine and phenylalanine, the CDR3 comprises 14 residues. Only the CDR3 DNA stays, 42 bases, in frame from base 1. In the germline V gene, CDR1 corresponds to SGHRS and CDR2 to YFSETQ. A note on this clone: The target of this receptor is not known. No base-level quality is on record; no much larger clone is a single base apart.

TCRbeta CDR3 regions were amplified from genomic DNA by means of the immunoSEQ Assay, a bias-controlled multiplex PCR. The published analysis was carried out like this. Nucleated cell counts per sample were estimated from amplification of reference gene primers within the assay. To quantify the absolute abundance of each unique TCRbeta CDR3 rearrangement, sequence reads were collapsed and filtered. Productive Simpson clonality was computed per sample as the square root of Simpson's diversity index over productive rearrangements. Entries here come from immuneACCESS through TCRdb and include only in-frame sequences with V and J called. Some clones fail to appear in such tables; in the studies checked, an unresolved V gene covers under half of the shortfall, and the cause of the remainder is unknown. The V and J calls and the clone size are those of that table, but D and trimming were determined from the DNA. This sample gives 250,000 or so clones in total; around 86% of them show up just once. 12% of the sample goes to the ten largest clones.

Each collaborating institution followed its own protocols to collect whole blood in K2EDTA tubes. For TCRbeta analysis, collaborators shipped samples in one of three forms: frozen whole blood, isolated PBMCs, or DNA extracted from either of those sample types. Sequencing was done on a sample of peripheral blood. The chain uses TRBV5-1 and TRBJ1-1, with the identity of the D gene unclear. This TCR was recovered from a man older than 75 with acute or convalescent COVID-19. The base sequence is TGCGCCAGCAGCCTCCTTGGAAGCGGGACTGAAGCTTTCTTT. This translates into CASSLLGSGTEAFF. Beyond the CDR3, the reference TRBV5-1 and TRBJ1-1 genes provide the residues; the full variable domain reads: KAGVTQTPRYLIKTRGQQVTLSCSPISGHRSVSWYQQTPGQGLQFLFEYFSETQRNKGNFPGRFSGRQFSNSRSEMNVSTLELGDSALYLCASSLLGSGTEAFFGQGTRLTVV.